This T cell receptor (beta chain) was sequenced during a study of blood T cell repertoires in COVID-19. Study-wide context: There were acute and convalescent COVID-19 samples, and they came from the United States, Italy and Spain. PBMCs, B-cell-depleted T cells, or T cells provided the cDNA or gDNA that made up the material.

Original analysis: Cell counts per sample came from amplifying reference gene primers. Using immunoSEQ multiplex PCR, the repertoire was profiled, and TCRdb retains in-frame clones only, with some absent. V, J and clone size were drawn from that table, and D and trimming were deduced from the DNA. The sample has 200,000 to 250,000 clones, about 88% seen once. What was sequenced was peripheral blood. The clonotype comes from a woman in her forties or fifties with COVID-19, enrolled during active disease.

As DNA, the CDR3 is TGTGCCTGGAGTGTATCAGTAGCCAAAAACATTCAGTACTTC. Translating gives CAWSVSVAKNIQYF. The rearrangement links TRBV30 to TRBJ2-4, with D unclear. The V gene lost 0 bases and the J gene lost 0 bases, with 6 bases spanning the gap. The CDR3 extends over 14 amino acids. Germline lookup yields CDR1 GTSNPN and CDR2 SVGIG (reference sequence).